This entry features one T cell receptor beta chain sequence. This sample was included in a study of blood T cell repertoires in COVID-19. Here immunoSEQ multiplex PCR was the method, and the copy in TCRdb shows in-frame clones only, minus some. The profile shows roughly 260,000 clones, about nine tenths of them singletons. CDR3 length: 15 residues. CDR1 and CDR2 (germline): MDHEN, SYDVKM. The V and J ends lost 7 bases and 3 bases respectively, with 19 bases between them. Sequences were obtained from PBMCs or T cells enriched from blood (not recorded which). The chain carries TRBV28 and TRBJ2-7; no clear D gene. The clonotype was recovered from a woman younger than 35 who had recovered from COVID-19. CDR3 residues: CASTKTSNSNYEQYF. The CDR3 nucleotides are TGTGCCAGCACCAAAACGTCGAACAGCAACTACGAGCAGTACTTC.